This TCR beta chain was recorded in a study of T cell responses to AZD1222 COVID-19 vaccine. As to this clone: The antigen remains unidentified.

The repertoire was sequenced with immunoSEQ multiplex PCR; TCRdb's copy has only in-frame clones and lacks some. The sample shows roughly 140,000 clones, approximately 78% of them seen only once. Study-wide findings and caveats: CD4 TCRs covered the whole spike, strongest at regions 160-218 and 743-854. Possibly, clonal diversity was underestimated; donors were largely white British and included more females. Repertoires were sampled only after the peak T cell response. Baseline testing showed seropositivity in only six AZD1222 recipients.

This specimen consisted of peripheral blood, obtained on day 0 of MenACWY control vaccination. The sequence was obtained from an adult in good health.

The CDR3 protein is CASSEDPNQPQHF. Here the CDR3 DNA reads TGTGCCAGCAGCGAGGACCCAAATCAGCCCCAGCATTTT. The chain joins TRBV6-4 to TRBJ1-5; D unclear. V lost 6 bases and J 4 bases, leaving 10 bases between the germline ends. Germline V gene data show CDR1 as MRHNA and CDR2 as SNTAGT. This CDR3 is built from 13 residues.